The present entry profiles one T cell receptor beta chain with its context. Antigen unknown. The treatment: around 19 received Ad26.COV2.S at low or high dose, single or two shots; 5 received placebo; per-sample allocation not given. Samples came from day 63 after the first vaccine or placebo injection. These data belong to a study of Ad26.COV2.S vaccination and SARS-CoV-2 variants. Findings of the study overall: Spike-specific CD8+ and CD4+ T cell responses reportedly showed substantial breadth after vaccination.

Germline V gene sequence: CDR1 SGHTA, CDR2 FQGTGA. The CDR3 is made up of 18 amino acids. With V trimmed by 2 bases and J by 1 base, 7 bases remained unmatched. Sequencing was performed with immunoSEQ multiplex PCR; in TCRdb, only in-frame clones are kept and a portion is missing. The sample lists 440,000 or so clones; roughly nine tenths were seen once. The input for sequencing was peripheral blood, taken in a trial of Ad26.COV2.S vaccine versus placebo. The sequence derives from a person aged 18 to 59 who received the Ad26.COV2.S COVID-19 vaccine or a placebo. V and J are TRBV7-3 and TRBJ2-2, with 10 nucleotides matching TRBD1. DNA of the CDR3: TGTGCCAGCAGCTTAGTTCCTAGGACAGGGGGGAACACCGGGGAGCTGTTTTTT. It yields the protein CASSLVPRTGGNTGELFF. Full variable domain (remainder filled in from reference TRBV7-3 and TRBJ2-2): GAGVSQTPSNKVTEKGKYVELRCDPISGHTALYWYRQSLGQGPEFLIYFQGTGAADDSGLPNDRFFAVRPEGSVSTLKIQRTERGDSAVYLCASSLVPRTGGNTGELFFGEGSRLTVL.